The rows below give T cell receptor beta chains drawn from one sample of a study of blood T cell repertoires in COVID-19. The method was immunoSEQ multiplex PCR; TCRdb's version includes in-frame clones alone and lacks a portion of them. This table has 110,000 or so clones, over 60% appearing once. Sequencing was performed on peripheral blood. The receptors were sampled from a man in his 70s with acute or convalescent COVID-19. Both conserved end residues are part of each CDR3. A D gene is named only where the DNA matches it firmly. Some rows have no size entry. The others give once, few or many, or a class for an expanded clone.

d_call	clone_size	v_call	j_call	cdr3_nt	cdr3_aa
TRBD1	.	TRBV19	TRBJ2-3	TGTGCCAGTAGTATAGACTTCCAGGGGGCTAGCACAGATACGCAGTATTTT	CASSIDFQGASTDTQYF
TRBD2	few	TRBV27	TRBJ2-7	TGTGCCAGCAGTTTACAAGCGGGAGGCCACGAGCAGTACTTC	CASSLQAGGHEQYF
TRBD1	.	TRBV5-1	TRBJ1-2	TGCGCCAGCAGCTTGGTAGTGGGGACAGGGGGTGCCTACACCTTC	CASSLVVGTGGAYTF
.	.	TRBV7-2	TRBJ1-1	TGTGCCAGCAGCTCTACCGGGAGCTGGGTGGAAGCTTTCTTT	CASSSTGSWVEAFF
TRBD1	.	TRBV3-1/TRBV3-2	TRBJ1-2	TGTGCCAGCAGTCCCGGACAGGGTGGAGGCTACACCTTC	CASSPGQGGGYTF
.	.	TRBV6-6	TRBJ2-2	TGTGCCAGCAGTCGAAAGGCTAGCCCTACCGGGGAGCTGTTTTTT	CASSRKASPTGELFF
.	few	TRBV6-5	TRBJ2-5	TGTGCCAGCAGTTACGTTCAGGGTGTGGAGACCCAGTACTTC	CASSYVQGVETQYF
.	.	TRBV5-1	TRBJ2-3	TGCGCCAGCAGCTTCGTGGAGGGGACAGATACGCAGTATTTT	CASSFVEGTDTQYF
.	few	TRBV11-1	TRBJ1-6	TGTGCCAGCAGCCCGGACGGACTTAATTCACCCCTCCACTTT	CASSPDGLNSPLHF
TRBD1	.	TRBV7-2	TRBJ2-7	TGTGCCAGCAGCCCATGGACAGGGTCCGACTACGAGCAGTACTTC	CASSPWTGSDYEQYF
TRBD1	.	TRBV19	TRBJ1-5	TGTGCCAGTAGTAGTAGACAGGGTTATGGCAATCAGCCCCAGCATTTT	CASSSRQGYGNQPQHF
.	.	TRBV3-1/TRBV3-2	TRBJ2-7	TGTGCCAGCAGCCAGCAGGGTCCGGGCGAGCAGTACTTC	CASSQQGPGEQYF
TRBD1	.	TRBV19	TRBJ1-2	TGTGCCAGTAGTATATCCCGAAAAACAGGGGATAACTATGGCTACACCTTC	CASSISRKTGDNYGYTF
TRBD1	.	TRBV5-1	TRBJ1-6	TGCGCCAGCAGCAGGACAGGGGCAGTTGATTCACCCCTCCACTTT	CASSRTGAVDSPLHF
.	.	TRBV7-2	TRBJ1-2	TGTGCCAGCAGTCGGACAGTCAACTATGGCTACACCTTC	CASSRTVNYGYTF
.	.	TRBV12-5	TRBJ2-1	TGTGCTAGTGGCAGGCCGGTCGGAAACTCCTACAATGAGCAGTTCTTC	CASGRPVGNSYNEQFF
TRBD1	.	TRBV5-4	TRBJ1-1	TGTGCCAGCAGCACCTCACAGGGGGGGACTGAAGCTTTCTTT	CASSTSQGGTEAFF
TRBD1	few	TRBV5-1	TRBJ2-7	TGCGCCAGCAGCCCGGACAGGAGGAGCTCCTACGAGCAGTACTTC	CASSPDRRSSYEQYF
TRBD1	.	TRBV19	TRBJ2-7	TGTGTCAGTAGTACCCGGACAGGGTCCTACGAGCAGTACTTC	CVSSTRTGSYEQYF
.	.	TRBV4-1	TRBJ2-2	TGCGCCAGCAGCCAAGATCGAAACAGACCGAACACCGGGGAGCTGTTTTTT	CASSQDRNRPNTGELFF
TRBD2	.	TRBV5-1	TRBJ2-1	TGCGCCAGCAGCAACAGCGGGAGCGGTTTAATGAATGAGCAGTTCTTC	CASSNSGSGLMNEQFF
.	few	TRBV5-6	TRBJ2-4	TGTGCCAGCAGCTCCCCCGGAACTACCAAAAACATTCAGTACTTC	CASSSPGTTKNIQYF
TRBD1	.	TRBV27	TRBJ1-2	TGTGCCAGCCATGACAGGGGCTCCGCTAACTATGGCTACACCTTC	CASHDRGSANYGYTF
.	.	TRBV30	TRBJ1-5	TGTGCCTGGAGTCCTCAATTTGGGGCAAATCAGCCCCAGCATTTT	CAWSPQFGANQPQHF
.	.	TRBV29-1	TRBJ1-5	TGCAGCGTTGTTGAGGGCAATCAGCCCCAGCATTTT	CSVVEGNQPQHF
.	.	TRBV18	TRBJ2-2	TGTGCCAGCTCACCACTCCTCGGAGCGTCGAGCACCGGGGAGCTGTTTTTT	CASSPLLGASSTGELFF
.	.	TRBV9	TRBJ2-5	TGTGCCAGCAGCCAGGGACTTGGGGAAGAGACCCAGTACTTC	CASSQGLGEETQYF
TRBD1	.	TRBV12-5	TRBJ1-1	TGTGCTAGTGGTTTGCTTGGGACAGGGGGGAACACTGAAGCTTTCTTT	CASGLLGTGGNTEAFF
TRBD2	.	TRBV24-1	TRBJ2-3	TGTGCCACCAGTGGAAGGACTAGCGGGAGTGGCTCAGATACGCAGTATTTT	CATSGRTSGSGSDTQYF
.	.	TRBV3-1/TRBV3-2	TRBJ2-2	TGTGCCAGCAGCCAGGCGGGCTGGAGGGCCGGTCCCGGGGAGCTGTTTTTT	CASSQAGWRAGPGELFF
.	few	TRBV12-3/TRBV12-4	TRBJ1-1	TGTGCCAGCAGTTTTGGGTCCCCCCGGGGAGCTTTCTTT	CASSFGSPRGAFF
.	.	TRBV2	TRBJ1-1	TGTGCCAGCAGTGAAGTCGGCAGGGGAAGGGCTTTCTTT	CASSEVGRGRAFF
.	.	TRBV30	TRBJ2-5	TGTGCCTGGAGGCCGTATGAAGCAGGTACCCAGTACTTC	CAWRPYEAGTQYF
TRBD2	.	TRBV5-1	TRBJ2-3	TGCGCCAGCAGCCCGGGGGGAGCTTCTAACACAGATACGCAGTATTTT	CASSPGGASNTDTQYF
.	.	TRBV28	TRBJ2-2	TGTGCCAGCAGTCAGGACTTGCCCGGGGAGCTGTTTTTT	CASSQDLPGELFF
TRBD1	.	TRBV5-8	TRBJ1-1	TGTGCCAGCAGCTTGGGGACAGGGGGCACCACTGAAGCTTTCTTT	CASSLGTGGTTEAFF
.	.	TRBV9	TRBJ2-7	TGTGCCAGCAGCGTAAAATGGGGGCACAGGGTTCTGAACGAGCAGTACTTC	CASSVKWGHRVLNEQYF
TRBD2	.	TRBV29-1	TRBJ2-1	TGCAGCGTTACGGGACTAGCCAACAATGAGCAGTTCTTC	CSVTGLANNEQFF
.	once	TRBV28	TRBJ1-1	TGTGCCAGCAGTTTATCGGCAGGGGTTGTCACTGAAGCTTTCTTT	CASSLSAGVVTEAFF